This TCR beta chain was sequenced for a study of precursors of human CD4 cytotoxic T cells (dated by TCRdb to the late 2010s). For the wider study: In total, CD4+ memory subsets from over 13 donors went into the bulk TCR-seq analysis. TCR-seq analysis of 14 donors yielded TCRalpha and TCRbeta chain sequences (table S7). Results and caveats for the whole study, not just this receptor: A bigger share of IL-7Rhigh TEMRA clonotypes consisted of expanded effector clonotypes than was the case for TEM or TCM clonotypes. Compared with the TCM and TEM subsets, the IL-7Rhigh and IL-7R- TEMRA subsets had more restricted TCR repertoires, marked by lower diversity and more expanded clonotypes. Only about 95% of the 14 donors were included in some bulk TCR-seq comparisons, suggesting that not every subset was available for every donor. The limitation that the direction of differentiation between precursor and effector cells cannot be definitively established by a human observational design was noted by the authors.

Reading the germline V gene gives CDR1 SGHVS and CDR2 FQNEAQ. V was cut back by 5 bases and J by 3 bases, leaving a gap of 11 bases between them. The CDR3 runs 14 residues from the cysteine to the phenylalanine. The kept DNA is CDR3 alone, 42 bases in frame from the first base. To test for a precursor-effector relationship among CD4 cytotoxic T cells, four sorted CD4+ memory subsets (TCM, TEM, IL-7Rhigh TEMRA, IL-7R- TEMRA) underwent bulk UMI-based TCR sequencing. The cells came from peripheral blood mononuclear cells that had been isolated from human blood. In the case of this clonotype: Its antigen is not yet known. Within one base of it there is no much larger clone, and no base qualities were kept.

For sequencing, an Illumina MiSeq was employed. Regarding the original processing steps: The Shannon-Wiener index, computed in VDJtools, was used to measure repertoire diversity. Expanded TCRbeta clonotypes were defined as those with a clonotype frequency of at least 3. The public reads were quality trimmed at Q25 with fastp and then assembled into clones with MiXCR by TCRdb, keeping productive beta chains. Every distinct CDR3 protein forms one entry, paired with its most common genes and DNA. For this entry, the V and J calls and clone size follow TCRdb and not the study's own pipeline. The sample table records 700 to 850 distinct CDR3 sequences; over 20% of these occur just once. The ten largest clones represent approximately 8.6% of the sample.

The origin of this receptor is a human donor in good health. The specimen sequenced was memory CD4+ T cells from blood (PBMCs). The chain is made from TRBV7-8 and TRBJ1-5; tentative D gene TRBD1, with 6 bases matching. This receptor has the CDR3 CASSMTGSNQPQHF. Read as DNA, the sequence is TGTGCCAGCAGCATGACAGGCTCCAATCAGCCCCAGCATTTT.